Below are 25 T cell receptor beta chains sequenced from a single sample in a study of shared clonotypes between healthy human individuals. Assay used: immunoSEQ multiplex PCR; TCRdb lists only in-frame clones, some missing. The data contain nearly 750,000 clones, around 77% of them singletons. The sequenced material came from memory CD4+ T cells sorted from blood. As for subset: CD45RA-negative fraction. The receptors were sampled from a woman aged 30 to 39 in good health.

Turning to this clone: A far larger clone is one nucleotide away, so this likely arose from a read error. The chain couples TRBV14 to TRBJ2-3; weak D call: TRBD2 (6 bases). In germline, CDR1 is SGHDN, CDR2 FVKESK. The CDR3 has 15 residues. The CDR3 spells CASSQVGGSGDMQYF. DNA of the CDR3: TGTGCCAGCAGCCAAGTAGGTGGTTCGGGAGATATGCAGTATTTT.

This clone was detected once. The chain is built from TRBV5-6 and TRBJ2-2; tentative D call: TRBD2 (6 bases). The CDR3 spans 17 residues. Germline V CDR1 and CDR2: SGHDT, YYEEEE. V dropped 2 bases and J dropped 8 bases, with 22 bases sitting between them. The CDR3 DNA reads as TGTGCCAGCAGCTTCCCACCGGGGACTTCACGGGGGGGGGAGCTGTTTTTT. It translates to CASSFPPGTSRGGELFF.

V and J are TRBV7-9 and TRBJ2-1; 8 positions agree with TRBD2. The CDR3 is 17 amino acids. Unmatched junction bases numbered 8, after V lost 2 bases and J lost 2 bases. CDR1 SEHNR and CDR2 FQNEAQ come from the germline V gene (reference sequence). DNA of the CDR3: TGTGCCAGCAGCTTACGGCGGCTAGCGGGTCCCTACAATGAGCAGTTCTTC. As protein: CASSLRRLAGPYNEQFF.

There are many counts of this clone. The chain carries TRBV27 and TRBJ1-3; D is uncertain. The V gene lost 4 bases and the J gene lost 0 bases, with 10 bases spanning the gap. Germline V gives CDR1 MNHEY, CDR2 SMNVEV (reference sequence). This CDR3 is 15 amino acids long. As DNA, the CDR3 is TGTGCCAGCAGTTCAAGGAAAAGCTCTGGAAACACCATATATTTT. This encodes CASSSRKSSGNTIYF.

The chain recombines TRBV5-1 with TRBJ1-1, with D possibly TRBD1 on 5 matching bases. Looked up from germline, CDR1 is SGHRS and CDR2 is YFSETQ. Between the trimmed V and J ends, which lost 4 bases and 0 bases, there was a span of 16 bases. The CDR3 runs to 16 residues. The CDR3, as DNA: TGCGCCAGCAGCCCTTCAGCCGGGACGGTGAACACTGAAGCTTTCTTT. Translated, it gives CASSPSAGTVNTEAFF.

The chain employs TRBV11-3 and TRBJ2-3; 15 bases fit TRBD2. Germline V lookup: CDR1 SGHNT, CDR2 YENEEA. The length of the CDR3 is 17 residues. V lost 5 bases, J lost 2 bases, and 5 bases stayed unmatched. The CDR3 reads CASSPGLAGGLTDTQYF. In DNA, the CDR3 is TGTGCCAGCAGCCCGGGACTAGCGGGAGGCCTCACAGATACGCAGTATTTT.

The chain carries TRBV28 and TRBJ2-1; TRBD2 is a possible D gene (5 bases). CDR3 length equals 13 residues. The V end was cut by 4 bases, the J end by 4 bases, with 8 bases between. Germline loops: CDR1 MDHEN, CDR2 SYDVKM. Written as DNA, the CDR3 is TGTGCCAGCAGTTGGCGGACTTACAATGAGCAGTTCTTC. Protein: CASSWRTYNEQFF.

V usage is TRBV29-1 and J usage is TRBJ2-2; TRBD2 aligns across 10 bases. The CDR3 totals 15 residues. Germline loops: CDR1 SQVTM, CDR2 ANQGSEA. V gave up 2 bases and J gave up 4 bases; unmatched junction bases: 4. CDR3 sequence (DNA): TGCAGCGTTGAACTAGCGGGAGAGGGCACCGGGGAGCTGTTTTTT. Residues: CSVELAGEGTGELFF.

This clone was seen only a few times. The V call is TRBV2, the J call TRBJ1-5, with unresolved D. The V gene lost 4 bases and the J gene lost 4 bases, with 11 bases spanning the gap. The CDR3 contains 14 residues. Germline V gene sequence: CDR1 SNHLY, CDR2 FYNNEI. CDR3 coding DNA: TGTGCCAGCAGTGGACAAATGGGAAATCAGCCCCAGCATTTT. Translation gives CASSGQMGNQPQHF.

V is TRBV28 and J is TRBJ1-4; D gene uncertain. Per germline, CDR1 MDHEN and CDR2 SYDVKM. Trimming took off 7 bases at V and 5 bases at J, with 8 bases between the two ends. This CDR3 spans 12 amino acids. The CDR3 DNA reads TGTGCCAGCAACGGTGGCAATGAAAAACTGTTTTTT. Translating gives CASNGGNEKLFF.

The V and J genes are TRBV28 and TRBJ1-5, with TRBD1 matching over 8 bases. Germline assignment: CDR1 MDHEN and CDR2 SYDVKM. The CDR3 spans 17 residues. J lost 6 bases, V lost 2 bases, and 12 bases had no gene match. CDR3 in DNA: TGTGCCAGCAGTTTACTACTATTGCCAGGGGGCGTTCAGCCCCAGCATTTT. As protein: CASSLLLLPGGVQPQHF.

The chain employs TRBV5-2 and TRBJ1-2. TRBV5-2 is a pseudogene. This CDR3 region has 15 residues. The CDR3 is CASSQGNRGVGGYTF. In DNA form, the CDR3 reads TGTGCCAGCAGCCAGGGTAATAGGGGGGTCGGAGGCTACACCTTC.

The chain joins TRBV6-5 to TRBJ2-5, with D possibly TRBD1 on 6 matching bases. The CDR3 has 14 residues. Germline loops: CDR1 MNHEY, CDR2 SVGAGI. V was clipped by 6 bases and J by 1 base, with 12 bases between them. CDR3 sequence: CASRRRTAQETQYF. The CDR3 coding sequence is TGTGCCAGCAGGAGACGGACAGCCCAAGAGACCCAGTACTTC.

This clone occurred a few times. The V call is TRBV11-3, the J call TRBJ1-2, with no clear D. The CDR3 has 12 amino acids. The V and J ends lost 3 bases and 5 bases respectively, with 7 bases between them. The germline V gene encodes CDR1 SGHNT and CDR2 YENEEA. CDR3 sequence (DNA): TGTGCCAGCAGCTTGCGGGGATATGGCTACACCTTC. Protein: CASSLRGYGYTF. The variable domain in full, with the rest retrieved from reference TRBV11-3 and TRBJ1-2, is EAGVVQSPRYKIIEKKQPVAFWCNPISGHNTLYWYLQNLGQGPELLIRYENEEAVDDSQLPKDRFSAERLKGVDSTLKIQPAELGDSAVYLCASSLRGYGYTFGSGTRLTVV.

The chain combines TRBV10-3 with TRBJ1-2; no definite D call. Trimming removed 4 bases from V and 4 bases from J, with 10 bases in between. The CDR3 length is 13 residues. The germline CDR1 and CDR2 sequences are ENHRY and SYGVKD. In DNA form, the CDR3 reads TGTGCCATCAGTGGATCAGAGATCTATGGCTACACCTTC. As protein: CAISGSEIYGYTF.

Comments on this clone: The same CDR3 also results from other DNA sequences found in this sample. The rearrangement joins TRBV7-9 to TRBJ2-2; D gene uncertain. The V and J ends lost 0 bases and 4 bases respectively, with 6 bases between them. CDR1 and CDR2 from the germline V gene are SEHNR and FQNEAQ (reference sequence). This CDR3 is built from 14 residues. The CDR3 spells CASSLATATGELFF. The CDR3 DNA is TGTGCCAGCAGCTTAGCGACGGCCACCGGGGAGCTGTTTTTT. Based on the CDR3 plus reference TRBV7-9 and TRBJ2-2, the full variable domain is DTGVSQNPRHKITKRGQNVTFRCDPISEHNRLYWYRQTLGQGPEFLTYFQNEAQLEKSRLLSDRFSAERPKGSFSTLEIQRTEQGDSAMYLCASSLATATGELFFGEGSRLTVL.

The chain couples TRBV28 to TRBJ1-2, with TRBD1 as a possible D gene (6 bases). Germline lookup yields CDR1 MDHEN and CDR2 SYDVKM. CDR3 size: 14 residues. Trimming shortened V by 2 bases and J by 4 bases, and 11 bases separated the two germline ends. The CDR3 region has the DNA TGTGCCAGCAGTTTACGACAGGCCGCCTATGGCTACACCTTC. It specifies CASSLRQAAYGYTF.

The chain recombines TRBV7-9 with TRBJ2-1; no clear D. Trimming removed 5 bases from V and 8 bases from J, with 7 bases in between. The CDR3 totals 11 residues. The germline V gene has CDR1 SEHNR and CDR2 FQNEAQ (reference sequence). DNA of the CDR3: TGTGCCAGCAGCCCGATACATGAGCAGTTCTTC. It codes for CASSPIHEQFF.

This clone showed up many times. The rearrangement uses TRBV21-1 and TRBJ2-7; TRBD2, the table's D call, lacks a check against the DNA. TRBV21-1 is a recognized pseudogene. CDR3 length: 15 residues. The CDR3, as DNA: TGTGCCAGCAGCAAAGAGGGGGGGGCCATGGGCGAGCAGTACTTC. Amino acid sequence: CASSKEGGAMGEQYF.

This clone appeared once. The gene calls are TRBV7-9 and TRBJ2-7, with D perhaps matching TRBD2 (6 bases). Trimming pared 4 bases from V and 2 bases from J, leaving 18 bases between. The CDR3 spans 16 residues. Per germline, CDR1 SEHNR and CDR2 FQNEAQ (reference sequence). The CDR3 coding sequence is TGTGCCAGCAGCTCCCACAGAGGGACTGGTCCCTACGAGCAGTACTTC. This translates into CASSSHRGTGPYEQYF.

The CDR3 loop reads CASKTDSSTDTQYF. The CDR3 nucleotides are TGTGCCAGCAAAACGGATTCTAGCACAGATACGCAGTATTTT. The chain recombines TRBV2 with TRBJ2-3; no clear D. V lost 7 bases and J lost 0, with 11 bases in between. The length of the CDR3 is 14 residues. CDR1 and CDR2 (germline): SNHLY, FYNNEI.

The J gene is TRBJ1-2, the V gene TRBV7-5; TRBD1, as called in the table, went unchecked against the DNA. TRBV7-5 is a pseudogene locus. This CDR3 has 14 amino acids. The CDR3 region is CASSLGQGAGGYTF. In DNA, the CDR3 is TGTGCCAGCAGCTTGGGACAGGGGGCAGGCGGCTACACCTTC.

The gene calls are TRBV4-1 and TRBJ1-4; D call uncertain. The CDR3 consists of 14 residues. Trimming stripped 6 bases from V and 3 bases from J, with 11 bases between. Germline CDR1 is MGHRA and CDR2 is YSYEKL. The CDR3: CASRSTASNEKLFF. In DNA, the CDR3 is TGCGCCAGCAGATCGACGGCTTCTAATGAAAAACTGTTTTTT.

The chain joins TRBV11-2 to TRBJ1-4; the D is unclear. Germline CDR1 SGHAT, CDR2 FQNNGV. The V gene lost 4 bases and the J gene lost 7 bases, with 16 bases spanning the gap. CDR3 length: 15 residues. The DNA of the CDR3 is TGTGCCAGCAGCTCGTCCGACCGCCAGGTTGAAAAACTGTTTTTT. Residues: CASSSSDRQVEKLFF.

J is TRBJ1-2 and V is TRBV7-1, with 7 nucleotides matching TRBD1. TRBV7-1 is sorted into the ORF group, with uncertain function. J lost 2 bases, V lost 5 bases, and 11 bases had no gene match. The CDR3 loop spans 16 amino acids. CDR3 nucleotide sequence: TGTGCCAGCAGCCCCTATTACAGGGGAGAGAACTATGGCTACACCTTC. Translated: CASSPYYRGENYGYTF.